There are many counts of the clone carrying this T cell receptor beta chain. The antigen is undetermined. The study enrolled patients aged 18 to 65 with newly diagnosed hyperthyroidism of under 2 months' duration. V was trimmed by 4 bases and J by 4 bases, leaving 10 bases between them. The CDR3 is 14 residues long. CDR1 and CDR2 from the germline V gene are KGHSH and LQKENI. The TCR beta CDR3 regions underwent amplification using RNA transcripts as the source. The TCR CDR3 first-round RT-PCR relied on the HTBI primer set. TCRdb itself ran the multiplex PCR reads through MiXCR, one entry per CDR3 protein. The sample lists 300,000 to 400,000 distinct CDR3 sequences; roughly 13% were seen once. The entry originates in a study of T cells in Graves' hyperthyroidism and ophthalmopathy. The study, taken as a whole, reports: From stable hyperthyroidism, ophthalmopathy was set apart by a 13 V-J model.

The V call is TRBV18, the J call TRBJ2-2; maybe TRBD2 (6 bases). Sequences were obtained from blood. The origin of this receptor is a woman aged 55-69 years with Graves' hyperthyroidism. This CDR3 reads CASSRAGTTGELFF. Written as DNA, the CDR3 is TGTGCCAGCTCACGTGCGGGAACCACCGGGGAGCTGTTTTTT.